The subject of this entry is one TCR beta chain. Its antigen is not known. These data belong to a study of circulating and synovial CD4+ cells in juvenile arthritis. Findings and limits, study-wide: Bulk blood CD4 repertoires were more diverse than these.

Clones were read by immunoSEQ multiplex PCR, and TCRdb kept only the in-frame ones, dropping some. The data contain about 34,000 clones, 95% to 96% of them singletons. The CDR3 is 13 residues long. Germline values: CDR1 SGHTA, CDR2 FQGTGA. V was pared by 4 bases and J by 8 bases, with 12 bases between. The chain couples TRBV7-3 to TRBJ2-1; no clear D gene. This sequence originates from a human donor with juvenile idiopathic arthritis. Sequencing was performed on CD4+ T cells from blood. CDR3 residues: CASSSTHQDEQFF. CDR3 DNA sequence: TGTGCCAGCAGCTCCACTCATCAGGATGAGCAGTTCTTC.